The present T cell receptor (beta chain) was sequenced within a study of blood T cell repertoires in COVID-19. Participant-reported clinical history was the basis for cohort assignment. CDR1 and CDR2 from the germline V gene are LNHDA and SQIVND (reference sequence). This CDR3 comprises 16 residues. Trimming cost V 3 bases and J 7 bases; bases outside gene matches: 13. Produced via immunoSEQ multiplex PCR; TCRdb's table is partial and in-frame only. This sample has hundreds of thousands of clones, with 90% found just once. The rearrangement uses TRBV19 and TRBJ2-5; 8 nucleotides align to TRBD2. Sequencing was done on a sample of PBMCs or T cells enriched from blood (not recorded which). This TCR was recovered from a man aged 25 to 40 who had been exposed to COVID-19. Here the CDR3 DNA reads TGTGCCAGTAGTATGGCGGGGGGACCTCAACGAGGGACCCAGTACTTC. It yields the protein CASSMAGGPQRGTQYF.